The 20 T cell receptor beta chains in this list originate from one sample, sequenced in a study of post-analysis software for immune sequencing data. General observations from the study: With TRBV5-6, TRBV5-1 and TRBV20-1 included, a handful of TRBV segments were more frequent in patients than in controls.

These receptors have no identified antigens. Included in the TCR beta cDNA libraries were unique molecular identifiers. TCRdb ran MiXCR on the PCR reads and lists one entry per CDR3 protein. This sample has roughly 570,000 distinct CDR3 sequences, with around 31% found just once. The sample consisted of blood. The source is a girl younger than 18 with multiple sclerosis.

The CDR3 sequence is CSARETRGAGRHNEQFF. The CDR3 DNA follows: TGCAGTGCTAGAGAAACGAGAGGGGCAGGGAGGCACAATGAGCAGTTCTTC. The chain couples TRBV20-1 to TRBJ2-1; a possible D gene is TRBD2 (6 bases). The CDR3 has 17 residues. Per the germline V gene, CDR1 is DFQATT and CDR2 is SNEGSKA (reference sequence). Deletions cut 0 bases from V and 5 bases from J, with 20 bases between.

This chain joins TRBV11-2 and TRBJ2-5; D remains ambiguous. The CDR3 is made up of 14 amino acids. V lost 6 bases and J 5 bases, leaving 16 bases between the germline ends. CDR1 SGHAT and CDR2 FQNNGV come from the germline V gene. The CDR3, as DNA: TGTGCCAGCAGTCAAGTAGGGATTAGGGAGACCCAGTACTTC. It specifies CASSQVGIRETQYF.

This clonotype was counted between two and nine times. V usage is TRBV11-2 and J usage is TRBJ2-3; D unclear. Germline V gene data show CDR1 as SGHAT and CDR2 as FQNNGV. CDR3 length equals 16 residues. The V end was cut by 3 bases, the J end by 5 bases, with 18 bases between. CDR3 coding DNA: TGTGCCAGCAGCTTCCGTCCCGGGCAGCCTCGAGATACGCAGTATTTT. Encoded protein: CASSFRPGQPRDTQYF.

This chain links TRBV6-5 with TRBJ1-6, with 8 bases identical to TRBD1. This CDR3 has 17 amino acids. V was clipped by 4 bases and J by 9 bases; unmatched bases: 14. CDR1 is MNHEY and CDR2 is SVGAGI in the germline V gene. The CDR3 DNA follows: TGTGCCAGCAGTTCTAGTAGACCGGGACAGGTGGGTTCACCCCTCCACTTT. Encoded protein: CASSSSRPGQVGSPLHF.

As to this clonotype: A junction boundary mismatches the germline segment, possibly from a read error. The chain links TRBV5-1 to TRBJ2-1; the D gene is possibly TRBD1 (6 bases). CDR1 is SGHRS, CDR2 YFSETQ, per germline. The CDR3 runs 14 residues. The CDR3 sequence is CASSYRVLADERFF. In DNA, the CDR3 is TGCGCCAGCAGCTACAGGGTCCTTGCGGATGAGCGGTTCTTC.

This sequence joins TRBV12-3 or TRBV12-4 and TRBJ1-4, with a weak D call TRBD1 (5 bases). V lost 6 bases and J lost 5, with 19 bases in between. The CDR3 is 16 amino acids. The CDR3 nucleotides are TGTGCCAGCAGCCCACCGGGGGGTCACAAGAATGAAAAACTGTTTTTT. It codes for CASSPPGGHKNEKLFF.

This clonotype was seen a few times. The chain recombines TRBV7-9 with TRBJ2-6; 9 positions agree with TRBD1. V was clipped by 5 bases and J by 0 bases; unmatched bases: 8. CDR1 is SEHNR, CDR2 FQNEAQ, per germline (reference sequence). The CDR3 extends over 18 amino acids. CDR3 DNA sequence: TGTGCCAGCAGCGCCCAGGGGACAGGGTTCTCTGGGGCCAACGTCCTGACTTTC. Translated, it gives CASSAQGTGFSGANVLTF. The variable domain in full, completed from reference TRBV7-9 and TRBJ2-6, reads DTGVSQNPRHKITKRGQNVTFRCDPISEHNRLYWYRQTLGQGPEFLTYFQNEAQLEKSRLLSDRFSAERPKGSFSTLEIQRTEQGDSAMYLCASSAQGTGFSGANVLTFGAGSRLTVL.

The chain has TRBV13 and TRBJ2-1, with a possible D match to TRBD1 (6 bases). Trimming shortened V by 7 bases and J by 9 bases, and 25 bases separated the two germline ends. The CDR3 extends over 16 amino acids. The germline V gene has CDR1 PRHDT and CDR2 FYEKMQ (reference sequence). The CDR3 protein is CASKLQGRYPWGEQFF. The CDR3 nucleotides read TGTGCCAGCAAACTCCAGGGGCGCTATCCCTGGGGTGAGCAGTTCTTC.

The chain joins TRBV5-1 to TRBJ2-7; no firm D call. This CDR3 has 13 residues. Germline V lookup: CDR1 SGHRS, CDR2 YFSETQ. V lost 4 bases, J lost 2 bases, and 10 bases lay in between. CDR3 loop: CASSPTQAYEQYF. The CDR3 nucleotides read TGCGCCAGCAGCCCAACCCAGGCCTACGAGCAGTACTTC.

The gene calls are TRBV18 and TRBJ2-5, with D unclear. The CDR3 contains 15 residues. With 4 bases removed from V and 0 bases from J, the gap between germline ends came to 12 bases. Germline loops: CDR1 KGHSH, CDR2 LQKENI. The chain's CDR3 is CASSQQKTYQETQYF. The CDR3 coding sequence is TGTGCCAGCTCACAGCAGAAAACGTACCAAGAGACCCAGTACTTC.

There are a few counts of this clonotype. The V gene is TRBV7-2, the J gene TRBJ2-3; D is unclear. Deletions cut 3 bases from V and 2 bases from J, with 6 bases between. In germline, CDR1 is SGHTA, CDR2 FQGNSA. This CDR3 contains 13 residues. CDR3 protein: CASSFGHTDTQYF. DNA for the CDR3: TGTGCCAGCAGCTTCGGGCACACAGATACGCAGTATTTT.

This clonotype appeared once. Sequence at one end of the junction differs from germline and may be a read error. The V call is TRBV9, the J call TRBJ1-5, with D possibly TRBD1 on 5 matching bases. Germline CDR1 SGDLS, CDR2 YYNGEE. CDR3 length: 15 amino acids. CDR3 nucleotide sequence: TGTGTCAGCAGCCCCCTGGGGGGTGAGGGTCAGCCCCAGCATTTT. It yields the protein CVSSPLGGEGQPQHF.

This clonotype was counted between two and nine times. Here the CDR3 reads CASSPSLSGGSSYEQYF. CDR3 sequence (DNA): TGTGCCAGCAGCCCCTCCCTTAGCGGGGGGTCGTCCTACGAGCAGTACTTC. The gene calls are TRBV4-2 and TRBJ2-7; 10 nucleotides align to TRBD2. Germline V gene sequence: CDR1 LGHNA, CDR2 YNFKEQ. CDR3 length equals 17 residues. The ends lost 4 bases at V and 1 base at J; junction bases unmatched: 10.

This clonotype turned up a few times. The V gene is TRBV5-5, the J gene TRBJ2-7; D remains ambiguous. V lost 4 bases and J 2 bases, leaving 13 bases between the germline ends. Germline CDR1 SGHKS, CDR2 YYEKEE (reference sequence). This CDR3 is 14 amino acids long. The CDR3 sequence is CASSPEPLPYEQYF. The CDR3 nucleotides read TGTGCCAGCAGCCCAGAACCGCTTCCCTACGAGCAGTACTTC.

The table lists this clonotype with a few counts. The V gene is TRBV20-1, the J gene TRBJ1-5, with TRBD1 identical over 9 bases. V lost 6 bases to trimming and J lost 6 bases; unmatched junction nucleotides: 6. This CDR3 is built from 13 residues. Germline CDR1 DFQATT, CDR2 SNEGSKA (reference sequence). The CDR3 DNA reads TGCAGTGCAGAGGACAGGGGCAGTCAGCCCCAGCATTTT. Its translation: CSAEDRGSQPQHF.

This clonotype has only a few counts. The rearrangement links TRBV7-6 to TRBJ2-1; 7 bases fit TRBD1. CDR1 and CDR2 from the germline V gene are SGHVS and FNYEAQ. The V segment lost 6 bases and the J segment 8 bases; nucleotides outside the gene matches: 16. CDR3 length: 16 amino acids. CDR3: CASSPRTGRRTDEQFF. For the CDR3, the DNA is TGTGCCAGCAGTCCTAGGACAGGACGAAGAACGGATGAGCAGTTCTTC.

This clonotype was detected a few times. The chain has TRBV29-1 and TRBJ2-7; D assignment may be TRBD1 or TRBD2 (5 bases each). The CDR3 is 12 residues long. The germline V gene has CDR1 SQVTM and CDR2 ANQGSEA. The germline V and J ends were trimmed by 6 bases and 7 bases, with 16 bases remaining between them. The CDR3 DNA is TGCAGCGTAGCTGGGGCGACGGGGGAGCAGTACTTC. This gives the protein CSVAGATGEQYF.

This clonotype was seen many times. The chain carries TRBV25-1 and TRBJ2-3; 9 nucleotides match TRBD2. This CDR3 spans 16 amino acids. Looked up from germline, CDR1 is MGHDK and CDR2 is SYGVNS. The V segment lost 3 bases and the J segment 1 base; nucleotides outside the gene matches: 5. DNA of the CDR3: TGTGCCAGCAGTGACCTTCCTAGCGGGGGCACAGATACGCAGTATTTT. Translating it yields CASSDLPSGGTDTQYF.

The chain combines TRBV19 with TRBJ2-7; no firm D call. CDR3 length: 14 residues. Trimming removed 6 bases at V and 0 bases at J, with 12 bases between. Germline CDR1 LNHDA, CDR2 SQIVND (reference sequence). CDR3 amino acids: CASRDGAYSYEQYF. The CDR3 DNA reads TGTGCCAGTAGGGACGGCGCCTACTCCTACGAGCAGTACTTC.

The count of this clonotype is one. This clone may be a read error of a much larger clone one base away. The V and J genes are TRBV29-1 and TRBJ2-1; D gene uncertain. The CDR3 spans 13 residues. Germline CDR1 is SQVTM and CDR2 is ANQGSEA. As DNA, the CDR3 is TGCAGCGTAGGACGGAACTCCTACAATGAGCAGTTATTC. Translating it yields CSVGRNSYNEQLF.